One sample yielded the 6 T cell receptor beta chains listed below, sequenced in a study of T cell repertoires in cytomegalovirus infection. One entry per CDR3 protein results from TCRdb running MiXCR on the reads. Here the sample spans 250,000 to 300,000 distinct CDR3 sequences, around 25% being singletons. Material for sequencing was PBMCs. These receptors all stem from a human donor in good health (CMV status not recorded). Some clones in this sample may be carry-over from other donors' samples.

This clonotype has more than one count but fewer than ten. This chain joins TRBV19 and TRBJ2-1, with TRBD2 matching 11 bases. Germline V gene sequence: CDR1 LNHDA, CDR2 SQIVND (reference sequence). This CDR3 region has 16 residues. The junction had 8 bases not matched to a gene; V was cut back by 7 bases and J by 3 bases. The CDR3 region is CASTVSGRAGYNEQFF. As DNA, the CDR3 is TGTGCCAGTACCGTTAGCGGGAGGGCCGGCTACAATGAGCAGTTCTTC.

This clonotype has ten or more counts. The chain carries TRBV7-2 and TRBJ2-1; the D is unclear. Germline assignment: CDR1 SGHTA and CDR2 FQGNSA. Trimming shortened V by 1 base and J by 4 bases, and 11 bases separated the two germline ends. The CDR3 is 15 amino acids. For the CDR3, the DNA is TGTGCCAGCAGCTTAGACTGGTCAACGTACAATGAGCAGTTCTTC. As protein: CASSLDWSTYNEQFF.

V and J are TRBV24-1 and TRBJ2-4; 7 bases line up with TRBD2. This CDR3 is built from 13 residues. Looked up from germline, CDR1 is KGHDR and CDR2 is SFDVKD. Trimming cost V 4 bases and J 4 bases; bases outside gene matches: 0. CDR3 region: CATSEGLKNIQYF. As DNA, the CDR3 is TGTGCCACCAGTGAGGGACTAAAAAACATTCAGTACTTC.

This chain connects TRBV7-9 to TRBJ2-5, with 7 bases matching TRBD1. J was trimmed by 1 base and V by 8 bases; bases with no gene match: 7. The CDR3 consists of 14 residues. CDR1 and CDR2 (germline): SEHNR, FQNEAQ (reference sequence). CDR3: CASFEGQLQETQYF. CDR3 bases: TGTGCCAGCTTTGAGGGACAGCTCCAAGAGACCCAGTACTTC.

The rearrangement links TRBV29-1 to TRBJ2-5; 7 nucleotides match TRBD2. Germline trimming cut 3 bases from V and 4 bases from J; bases unmatched to any gene: 5. CDR3 length: 13 amino acids. The germline V gene has CDR1 SQVTM and CDR2 ANQGSEA. The CDR3 DNA follows: TGCAGCGTTGACGTATCGGGGGGAGAGACCCAGTACTTC. Its protein product is CSVDVSGGETQYF.

This sequence joins TRBV6-1 and TRBJ1-2, with a tentative D call TRBD1 (5 bases). Germline assignment: CDR1 MNHNS and CDR2 SASEGT. Trimming removed 11 bases from V and 6 bases from J, with 19 bases in between. CDR3 length equals 13 residues. The CDR3 DNA reads as TGTGCCGTGAGAGGGGCTTCAAGGAATGGCTACACCTTC. Protein: CAVRGASRNGYTF.